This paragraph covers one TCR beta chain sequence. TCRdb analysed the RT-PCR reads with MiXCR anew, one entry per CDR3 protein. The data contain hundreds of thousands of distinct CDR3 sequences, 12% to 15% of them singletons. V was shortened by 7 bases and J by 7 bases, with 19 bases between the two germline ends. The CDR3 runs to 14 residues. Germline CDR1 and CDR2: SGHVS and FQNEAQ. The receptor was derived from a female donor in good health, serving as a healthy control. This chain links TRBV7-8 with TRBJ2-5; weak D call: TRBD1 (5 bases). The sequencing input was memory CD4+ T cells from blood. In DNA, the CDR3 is TGTGCCAGCACCCCCCCCAGGGCCGTCAGGACCCAGTACTTC. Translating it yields CASTPPRAVRTQYF. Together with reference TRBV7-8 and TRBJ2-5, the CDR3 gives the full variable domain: GAGVSQSPRYKVAKRGQDVALRCDPISGHVSLFWYQQALGQGPEFLTYFQNEAQLDKSGLPSDRFFAERPEGSVSTLKIQRTQQEDSAVYLCASTPPRAVRTQYFGPGTRLLVL.